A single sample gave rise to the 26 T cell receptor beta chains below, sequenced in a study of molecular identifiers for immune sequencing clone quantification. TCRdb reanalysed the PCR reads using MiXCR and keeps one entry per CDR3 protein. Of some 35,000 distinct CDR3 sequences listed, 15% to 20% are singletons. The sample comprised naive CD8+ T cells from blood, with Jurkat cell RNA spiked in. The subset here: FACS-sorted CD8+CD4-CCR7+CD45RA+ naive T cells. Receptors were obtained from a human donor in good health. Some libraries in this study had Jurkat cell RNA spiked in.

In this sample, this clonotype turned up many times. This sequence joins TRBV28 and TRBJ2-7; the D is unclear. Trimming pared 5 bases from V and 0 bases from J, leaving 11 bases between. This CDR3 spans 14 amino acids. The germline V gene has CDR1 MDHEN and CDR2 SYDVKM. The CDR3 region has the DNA TGTGCCAGCAGTCAATCCCAGAGCTCCTACGAGCAGTACTTC. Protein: CASSQSQSSYEQYF.

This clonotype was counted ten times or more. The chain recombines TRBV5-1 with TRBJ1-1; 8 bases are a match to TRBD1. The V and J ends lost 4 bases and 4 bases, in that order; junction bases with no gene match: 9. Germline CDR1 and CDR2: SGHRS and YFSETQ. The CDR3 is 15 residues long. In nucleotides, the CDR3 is TGCGCCAGCAGCCTAGAGACAGGGGTATTCACTGAAGCTTTCTTT. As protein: CASSLETGVFTEAFF.

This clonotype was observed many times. The CDR3 spells CASSLTQTYEQYF. The CDR3 region has the DNA TGTGCCAGTTCCCTGACACAAACCTACGAGCAGTACTTC. V usage is TRBV19 and J usage is TRBJ2-7; D remains ambiguous. V lost 8 bases and J lost 2, with 13 bases in between. The CDR3 is made up of 13 amino acids. Germline CDR1 is LNHDA and CDR2 is SQIVND (reference sequence).

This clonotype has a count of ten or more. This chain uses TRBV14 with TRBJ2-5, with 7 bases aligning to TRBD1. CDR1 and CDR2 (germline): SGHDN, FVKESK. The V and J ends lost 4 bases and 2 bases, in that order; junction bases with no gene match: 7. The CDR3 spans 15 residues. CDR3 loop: CASSPGHRGQETQYF. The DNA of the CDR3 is TGTGCCAGCAGCCCCGGGCACAGGGGTCAAGAGACCCAGTACTTC.

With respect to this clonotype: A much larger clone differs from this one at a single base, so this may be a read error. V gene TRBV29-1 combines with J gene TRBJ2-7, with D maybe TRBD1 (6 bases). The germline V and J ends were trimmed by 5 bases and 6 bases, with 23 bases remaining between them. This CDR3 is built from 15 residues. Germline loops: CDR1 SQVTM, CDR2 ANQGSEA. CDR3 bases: TGCAGCGTTTTCCTTACCGGGACATCCACCTGCGAGCAGTACTTC. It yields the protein CSVFLTGTSTCEQYF.

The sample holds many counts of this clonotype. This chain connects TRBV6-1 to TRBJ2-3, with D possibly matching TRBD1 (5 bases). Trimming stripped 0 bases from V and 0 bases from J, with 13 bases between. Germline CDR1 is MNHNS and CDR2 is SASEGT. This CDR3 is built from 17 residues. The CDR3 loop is CASSEAQGLPSTDTQYF. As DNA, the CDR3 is TGTGCCAGCAGTGAAGCTCAGGGTCTACCCAGCACAGATACGCAGTATTTT.

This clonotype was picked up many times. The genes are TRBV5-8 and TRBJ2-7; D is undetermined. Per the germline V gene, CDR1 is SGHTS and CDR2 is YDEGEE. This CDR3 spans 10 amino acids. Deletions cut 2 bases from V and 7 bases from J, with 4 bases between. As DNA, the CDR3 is TGTGCCAGCAGCTTAAGAGAGCAGTACTTC. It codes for CASSLREQYF.

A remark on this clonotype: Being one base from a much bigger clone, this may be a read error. CDR3 in amino acids: CASGAGTGSSYEQYF. CDR3 in DNA: TGTGCCAGCGGGGCCGGGACAGGGAGCTCCTACGAGCAGTACTTC. The V and J genes are TRBV12-3 or TRBV12-4 and TRBJ2-7; 9 nucleotides match TRBD1. The length of the CDR3 is 15 residues. V shed 8 bases, J shed 0 bases, and the junction held 8 bases outside the gene matches.

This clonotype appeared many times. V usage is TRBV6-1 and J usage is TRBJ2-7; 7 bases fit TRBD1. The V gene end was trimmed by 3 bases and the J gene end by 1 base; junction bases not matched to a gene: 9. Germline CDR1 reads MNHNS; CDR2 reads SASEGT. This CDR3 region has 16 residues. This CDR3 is CASSDFETGYSYEQYF. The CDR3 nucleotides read TGTGCCAGCAGTGACTTCGAGACAGGGTATTCCTACGAGCAGTACTTC.

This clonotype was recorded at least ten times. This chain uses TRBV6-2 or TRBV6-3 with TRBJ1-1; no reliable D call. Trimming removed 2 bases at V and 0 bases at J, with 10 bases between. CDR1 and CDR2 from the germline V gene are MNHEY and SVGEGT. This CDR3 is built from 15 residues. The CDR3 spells CASSYVLGMNTEAFF. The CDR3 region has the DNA TGTGCCAGCAGTTACGTCCTAGGGATGAACACTGAAGCTTTCTTT.

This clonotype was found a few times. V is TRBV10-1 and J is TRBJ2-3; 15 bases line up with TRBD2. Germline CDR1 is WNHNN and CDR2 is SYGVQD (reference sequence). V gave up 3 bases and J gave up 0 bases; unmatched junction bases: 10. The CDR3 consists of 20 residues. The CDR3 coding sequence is TGCGCCAGCAGTGATAAGGTTGGGACTAGCGGGGGGTTAAGCACAGATACGCAGTATTTT. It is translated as CASSDKVGTSGGLSTDTQYF.

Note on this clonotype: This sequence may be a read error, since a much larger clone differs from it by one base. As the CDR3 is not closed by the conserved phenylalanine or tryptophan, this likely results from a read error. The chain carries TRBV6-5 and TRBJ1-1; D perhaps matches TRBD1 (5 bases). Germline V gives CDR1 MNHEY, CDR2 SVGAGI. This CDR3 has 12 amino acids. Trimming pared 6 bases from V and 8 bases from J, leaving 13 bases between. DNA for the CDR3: TGTGCCAGCAGCCCCGGACGGACAGAAGCTTTCTTG. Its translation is CASSPGRTEAFL.

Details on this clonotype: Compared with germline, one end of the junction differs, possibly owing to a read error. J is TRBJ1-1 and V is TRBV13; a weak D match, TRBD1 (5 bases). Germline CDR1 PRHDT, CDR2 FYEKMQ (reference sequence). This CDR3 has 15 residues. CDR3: CTSSPTGQRGTVAFF. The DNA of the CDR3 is TGTACCAGCAGCCCGACGGGTCAAAGGGGCACTGTAGCTTTCTTT.

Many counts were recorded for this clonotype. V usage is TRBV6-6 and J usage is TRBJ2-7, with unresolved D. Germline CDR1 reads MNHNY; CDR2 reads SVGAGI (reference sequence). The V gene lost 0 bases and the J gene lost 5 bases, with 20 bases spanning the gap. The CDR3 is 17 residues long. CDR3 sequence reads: CASSYSPRRGVGDEQYF. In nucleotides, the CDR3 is TGTGCCAGCAGTTACTCCCCGCGCCGAGGAGTCGGTGACGAGCAGTACTTC.

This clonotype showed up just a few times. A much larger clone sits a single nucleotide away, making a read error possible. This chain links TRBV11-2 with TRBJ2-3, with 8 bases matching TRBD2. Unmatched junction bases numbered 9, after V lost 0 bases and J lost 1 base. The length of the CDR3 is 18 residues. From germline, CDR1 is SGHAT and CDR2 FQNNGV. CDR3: CASSLDSAAGAGTDTQYF. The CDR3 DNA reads TGTGCCAGCAGCTTAGATTCAGCAGCGGGAGCTGGCACAGATACGCAGTATTTT.

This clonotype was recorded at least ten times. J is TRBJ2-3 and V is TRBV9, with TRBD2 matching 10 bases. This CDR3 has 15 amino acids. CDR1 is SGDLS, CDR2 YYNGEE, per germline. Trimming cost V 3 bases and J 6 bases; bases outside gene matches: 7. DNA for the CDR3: TGTGCCAGCAGCGAGCGGGGGGGCCAAGGCGATACGCAGTATTTT. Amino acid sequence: CASSERGGQGDTQYF. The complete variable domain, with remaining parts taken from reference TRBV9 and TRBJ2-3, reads DSGVTQTPKHLITATGQRVTLRCSPRSGDLSVYWYQQSLDQGLQFLIQYYNGEERAKGNILERFSAQQFPDLHSELNLSSLELGDSALYFCASSERGGQGDTQYFGPGTRLTVL.

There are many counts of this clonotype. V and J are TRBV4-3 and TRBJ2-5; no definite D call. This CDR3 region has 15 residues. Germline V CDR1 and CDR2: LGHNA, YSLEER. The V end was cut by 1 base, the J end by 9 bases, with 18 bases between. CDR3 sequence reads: CASSQASTGPLPQYF. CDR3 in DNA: TGCGCCAGCAGCCAAGCGTCAACCGGCCCCCTACCCCAGTACTTC.

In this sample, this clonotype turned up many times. This CDR3 reads CASSHARVTVPYEQYF. The DNA of the CDR3 is TGTGCCAGCAGCCACGCCAGGGTAACGGTCCCCTACGAGCAGTACTTC. The chain recombines TRBV14 with TRBJ2-7, with D possibly matching TRBD1 (5 bases). Trimming took 3 bases from V and 2 from J, leaving 17 bases between them. This CDR3 region has 16 residues. Per the germline V gene, CDR1 is SGHDN and CDR2 is FVKESK.

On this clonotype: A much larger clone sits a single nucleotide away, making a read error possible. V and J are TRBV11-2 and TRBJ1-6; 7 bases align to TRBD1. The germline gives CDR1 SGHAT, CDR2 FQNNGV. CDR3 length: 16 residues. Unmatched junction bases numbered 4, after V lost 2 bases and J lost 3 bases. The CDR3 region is CASSLRDSLYNSPLHF. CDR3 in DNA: TGTGCCAGCAGCTTAAGGGACAGTCTCTATAATTCACCCCTCCACTTT.

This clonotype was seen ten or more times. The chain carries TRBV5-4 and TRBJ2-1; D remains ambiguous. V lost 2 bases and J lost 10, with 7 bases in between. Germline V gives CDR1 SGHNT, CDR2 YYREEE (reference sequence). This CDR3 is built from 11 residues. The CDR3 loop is CASSFVKEQFF. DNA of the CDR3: TGTGCCAGCAGCTTCGTAAAGGAGCAGTTCTTC.

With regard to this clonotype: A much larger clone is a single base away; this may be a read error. The CDR3 protein is CASKTYSEQFF. In DNA, the CDR3 is TGTGCCAGCAAGACCTACAGTGAGCAGTTCTTC. The rearrangement uses TRBV12-3 or TRBV12-4 and TRBJ2-1; D is unresolved. The CDR3 loop spans 11 amino acids.

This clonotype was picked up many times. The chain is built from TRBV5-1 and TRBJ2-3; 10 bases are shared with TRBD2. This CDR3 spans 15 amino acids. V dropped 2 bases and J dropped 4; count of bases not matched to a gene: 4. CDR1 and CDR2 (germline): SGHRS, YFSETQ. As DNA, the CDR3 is TGCGCCAGCAGCTTTATACTAGCGGGGCCAGATACGCAGTATTTT. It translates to CASSFILAGPDTQYF.

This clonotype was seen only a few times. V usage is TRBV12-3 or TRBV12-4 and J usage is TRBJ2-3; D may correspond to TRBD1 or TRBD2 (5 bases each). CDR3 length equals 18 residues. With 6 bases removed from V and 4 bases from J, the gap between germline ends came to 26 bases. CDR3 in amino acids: CASSRGTGTEGYADTQYF. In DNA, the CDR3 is TGTGCCAGCAGCCGCGGTACCGGGACCGAAGGGTACGCAGATACGCAGTATTTT.

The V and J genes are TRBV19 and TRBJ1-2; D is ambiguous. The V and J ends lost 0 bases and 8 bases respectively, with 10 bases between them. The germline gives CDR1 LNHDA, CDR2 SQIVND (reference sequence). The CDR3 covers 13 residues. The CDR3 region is CASSIEDLSGYTF. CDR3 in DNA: TGTGCCAGTAGTATAGAGGACTTATCAGGCTACACCTTC.

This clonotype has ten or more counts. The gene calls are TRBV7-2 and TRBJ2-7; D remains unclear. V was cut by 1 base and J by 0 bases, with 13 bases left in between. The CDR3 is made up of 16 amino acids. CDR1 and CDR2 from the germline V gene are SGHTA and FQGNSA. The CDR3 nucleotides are TGTGCCAGCAGCTTAGTCCAGTCCCGTTACTCCTACGAGCAGTACTTC. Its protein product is CASSLVQSRYSYEQYF.

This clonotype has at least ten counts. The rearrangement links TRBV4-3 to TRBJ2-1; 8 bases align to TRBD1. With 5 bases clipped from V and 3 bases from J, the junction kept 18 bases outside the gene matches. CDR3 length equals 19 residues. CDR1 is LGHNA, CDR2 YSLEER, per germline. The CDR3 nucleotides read TGCGCCAGCAGCTCAGGGACAGGCCGGGACTTCGTCAACTACAATGAGCAGTTCTTC. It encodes CASSSGTGRDFVNYNEQFF.